Below, one T cell receptor (beta chain) is given with its context. The sample is drawn from a study of blood T cell repertoires in COVID-19. Study overall: Researchers got acute and convalescent COVID-19 samples from the United States, Italy and Spain. Sample material is recorded as cDNA or gDNA derived from T cells, B-cell-depleted T cells, or PBMCs.

Per the authors' pipeline: Nucleated cell number was recorded as an estimate derived from reference gene primer amplification. TCRdb's copy holds only in-frame clones and misses some; the assay was immunoSEQ multiplex PCR. Clone size and the V and J calls come from that table; the DNA yielded D and trimming. The sample shows around 160,000 clones, around four fifths of them seen only once. Germline V gene data show CDR1 as SGHNT and CDR2 as YYREEE (reference sequence). V shed 4 bases and J shed 4 bases, with 13 bases lying between them. The CDR3 runs to 14 residues. The source material was peripheral blood. This chain uses TRBV5-4 with TRBJ2-3; no clear D gene. This clonotype was obtained from a human donor in a cohort sampled during active COVID-19. The CDR3 coding sequence is TGTGCCAGCAGCCCTCGGATCGAGGCAGATACGCAGTATTTT. Translation gives CASSPRIEADTQYF.